This is a list of T cell receptor beta chains from one sample in a study of OX40 agonist ivuxolimab in advanced cancers. This table comes from immunoSEQ multiplex PCR, and its TCRdb copy is limited to in-frame clones, with some not included. The sample holds tens of thousands of clones, about nine tenths seen once. The material sequenced was CD4+ or CD8+ T cells sorted from blood, taken in a trial of the OX40 agonist ivuxolimab. Receptors originate from an adult with an advanced solid tumor such as melanoma, head and neck, liver or kidney cancer. CDR3s include the opening cysteine and the closing phenylalanine or tryptophan. A D gene is named only where the DNA matches it firmly. Expanded clones are given a class, and other clones once, few, many or no size at all.

D	V	size	J	CDR3	DNA
NA	TRBV6-5	NA	TRBJ2-3	CASKQGADTQYF	TGTGCCAGTAAACAGGGTGCAGATACGCAGTATTTT
NA	TRBV2	NA	TRBJ2-3	CASRAPAPDTQYF	TGTGCCAGCCGGGCTCCAGCGCCAGATACGCAGTATTTT
TRBD1	TRBV13	few	TRBJ1-6	CASSRTGSDSPLHF	TGTGCCAGCAGTAGGACAGGTTCAGATTCACCCCTCCACTTT
NA	TRBV5-1	once	TRBJ2-7	CASRVGELYEQYF	TGCGCCAGCAGAGTGGGAGAGCTCTACGAGCAGTACTTC
NA	TRBV6-1	NA	TRBJ1-3	CASRGVVGNTIYF	TGTGCCAGCAGAGGGGTGGTCGGAAACACCATATATTTT
TRBD2	TRBV19	NA	TRBJ2-3	CASTPGTSRTDTQYF	TGTGCCAGTACCCCGGGGACTAGCCGCACAGATACGCAGTATTTT
TRBD1	TRBV5-6	NA	TRBJ2-5	CASSQGTAERTQYF	TGTGCCAGCAGCCAAGGGACAGCGGAGAGGACCCAGTACTTC
TRBD1	TRBV28	NA	TRBJ2-1	CASSIQQGSNEQFF	TGTGCCAGCAGTATACAACAGGGGTCCAATGAGCAGTTCTTC
NA	TRBV21-1	NA	TRBJ1-5	CASSRRTGGSNQPQHF	TGTGCCAGCAGCAGGAGGACAGGGGGCAGCAATCAGCCCCAGCATTTT
TRBD1	TRBV6-5	NA	TRBJ1-2	CASSPPWGRGYGYTF	TGTGCCAGCAGTCCCCCTTGGGGCAGGGGGTATGGCTACACCTTC
NA	TRBV27	NA	TRBJ1-3	CASTPGWGAGNTIYF	TGTGCCAGCACCCCTGGTTGGGGTGCCGGAAACACCATATATTTT
TRBD1	TRBV19	NA	TRBJ1-1	CASSSQGAGTAFF	TGTGCCAGTAGTTCACAGGGGGCAGGGACAGCTTTCTTT
NA	TRBV7-3	NA	TRBJ2-7	CASSLTEFAEQYF	TGTGCCAGCAGCTTAACGGAGTTTGCAGAGCAGTACTTC
NA	TRBV28	NA	TRBJ2-6	CASSLGGPGANVLTF	TGTGCCAGCAGTTTAGGTGGGCCTGGGGCCAACGTCCTGACTTTC
NA	TRBV11-2	NA	TRBJ2-4	CASSPGILAKNIQYF	TGTGCCAGCAGCCCGGGGATTTTAGCCAAAAACATTCAGTACTTC
NA	TRBV4-3	NA	TRBJ1-3	CASSQDPSPDTIYF	TGCGCCAGCAGCCAAGATCCATCCCCTGACACCATATATTTT
TRBD2	TRBV29-1	NA	TRBJ2-7	CSVGTSGSKYEQYF	TGCAGCGTGGGGACTAGCGGGAGCAAGTACGAGCAGTACTTC
TRBD2	TRBV6-5	NA	TRBJ2-3	CASSFGLAGEDTQYF	TGTGCCAGCAGTTTTGGACTAGCGGGAGAGGATACGCAGTATTTT
NA	TRBV30	NA	TRBJ1-5	CAWTGRAGQPQHF	TGTGCCTGGACGGGGAGGGCGGGTCAGCCCCAGCATTTT
NA	TRBV7-2	NA	TRBJ2-7	CASSFGRGYEQYF	TGTGCCAGCAGCTTTGGCAGGGGTTACGAGCAGTACTTC
NA	TRBV6-5	NA	TRBJ2-1	CASTPPSGRNEQFF	TGTGCCAGCACCCCGCCGAGTGGGAGGAATGAGCAGTTCTTC
NA	TRBV11-3	NA	TRBJ2-3	CASSTGHSTDTQYF	TGTGCCAGCAGTACGGGACACAGCACAGATACGCAGTATTTT
TRBD2	TRBV2	NA	TRBJ2-2	CASRLAGGPHTGELFF	TGTGCCAGCAGACTAGCGGGAGGGCCTCACACCGGGGAGCTGTTTTTT
NA	TRBV5-1	NA	TRBJ2-2	CASEQGGWTGELFF	TGCGCCAGCGAGCAGGGTGGATGGACCGGGGAGCTGTTTTTT
NA	TRBV5-4	NA	TRBJ2-4	CASSSRQASVAKNIQYF	TGTGCCAGCAGCTCTAGACAAGCGTCGGTAGCCAAAAACATTCAGTACTTC
NA	TRBV5-1	NA	TRBJ2-6	CASNQASGANVLTF	TGCGCCAGCAACCAGGCCTCTGGGGCCAACGTCCTGACTTTC
NA	TRBV29-1	NA	TRBJ2-5	CSVAPTGRGETQYF	TGCAGCGTAGCCCCGACAGGGAGGGGAGAGACCCAGTACTTC
NA	TRBV6-4	once	TRBJ2-6	CASSASTGANVLTF	TGTGCCAGCAGTGCCTCTACTGGGGCCAACGTCCTGACTTTC
NA	TRBV7-9	NA	TRBJ2-5	CASSLDGGGPTETQYF	TGTGCCAGCAGCTTAGATGGAGGGGGGCCCACAGAGACCCAGTACTTC
NA	TRBV11-2	NA	TRBJ2-7	CASSLDPGPTYEQYF	TGTGCCAGCAGCTTAGATCCGGGGCCCACCTACGAGCAGTACTTC
NA	TRBV5-1	NA	TRBJ2-1	CASSDLVAGGDNEQFF	TGCGCCAGCAGCGATTTAGTGGCGGGCGGGGACAATGAGCAGTTCTTC
NA	TRBV7-9	NA	TRBJ1-3	CASSFGTSGNTIYF	TGTGCCAGCAGCTTTGGGACATCTGGAAACACCATATATTTT
TRBD1	TRBV28	NA	TRBJ1-3	CASSFDRVSGNTIYF	TGTGCCAGCAGTTTCGACAGGGTGTCTGGAAACACCATATATTTT
NA	TRBV5-1	NA	TRBJ1-4	CASSLRGLNEKLFF	TGCGCCAGCAGCCTCAGGGGCCTTAATGAAAAACTGTTTTTT
NA	TRBV4-1	NA	TRBJ2-1	CASSQDWGRDEQFF	TGCGCCAGCAGCCAAGATTGGGGTCGAGATGAGCAGTTCTTC
NA	TRBV7-9	NA	TRBJ2-5	CASRPRYGDPQETQYF	TGTGCCAGCAGACCCCGATACGGGGACCCCCAAGAGACCCAGTACTTC
TRBD1	TRBV10-3	few	TRBJ2-5	CAISPGGTGGQETQYF	TGTGCCATCAGTCCTGGAGGGACAGGGGGACAAGAGACCCAGTACTTC
TRBD1	TRBV10-3	NA	TRBJ2-7	CAVNPGQGAYEQYF	TGTGCCGTCAACCCGGGACAGGGGGCATACGAGCAGTACTTC
TRBD2	TRBV19	NA	TRBJ2-5	CASSIDGGNQETQYF	TGTGCCAGTAGTATAGACGGGGGGAACCAAGAGACCCAGTACTTC
NA	TRBV27	NA	TRBJ2-2	CASSLSGSAGELFF	TGTGCCAGCAGTTTATCAGGGTCCGCCGGGGAGCTGTTTTTT
NA	TRBV18	NA	TRBJ2-1	CASSPRGGFYNEQFF	TGTGCCAGCTCACCAAGGGGGGGCTTCTACAATGAGCAGTTCTTC
TRBD1	TRBV7-9	once	TRBJ2-7	CASTLGQGTYEQYF	TGTGCCAGCACCCTGGGACAGGGTACCTACGAGCAGTACTTC
NA	TRBV7-2	NA	TRBJ1-3	CASSLVGGGNTIYF	TGTGCCAGCAGCTTAGTGGGAGGTGGAAACACCATATATTTT
TRBD2	TRBV7-9	once	TRBJ2-7	CAGSHSGRDPTYEQYF	TGTGCCGGCAGCCATAGCGGGAGGGATCCTACCTACGAGCAGTACTTC
NA	TRBV12-5	NA	TRBJ1-1	CASGPVQGLTFF	TGTGCTAGTGGACCGGTACAGGGTTTGACTTTCTTT
NA	TRBV18	NA	TRBJ1-2	CASSPPTGGYGYTF	TGTGCCAGCTCACCACCGACAGGCGGCTATGGCTACACCTTC
TRBD1	TRBV19	NA	TRBJ2-3	CASSNFPGQQRTDTQYF	TGTGCCAGTAGTAATTTCCCGGGACAGCAGAGAACGGATACGCAGTATTTT
NA	TRBV27	once	TRBJ2-2	CANTGELFF	TGTGCCAACACCGGGGAGCTGTTTTTT
NA	TRBV12-2	once	TRBJ2-3	CASRESADTQYF	TGTGCAAGTCGCGAGTCCGCAGATACGCAGTATTTT
NA	TRBV10-3	NA	TRBJ2-3	CAISDRTGGTDTQYF	TGTGCCATCAGTGACAGGACCGGGGGAACGGATACGCAGTATTTT
TRBD1	TRBV6-5	NA	TRBJ1-2	CASNPLTGKDGYTF	TGTGCCAGCAACCCCCTGACAGGGAAGGATGGCTACACCTTC
NA	TRBV19	NA	TRBJ2-7	CASSITRSSYEQYF	TGTGCCAGTAGTATAACACGCAGCTCCTACGAGCAGTACTTC
NA	TRBV9	NA	TRBJ1-2	CASRTGYTF	TGTGCCAGCAGAACCGGCTACACCTTC
NA	TRBV9	NA	TRBJ1-2	CASSVSDNYGYTF	TGTGCCAGCAGCGTATCGGATAACTATGGCTACACCTTC
TRBD1	TRBV29-1	NA	TRBJ2-5	CSVGTGGSETQYF	TGCAGCGTTGGAACAGGGGGCAGCGAGACCCAGTACTTC